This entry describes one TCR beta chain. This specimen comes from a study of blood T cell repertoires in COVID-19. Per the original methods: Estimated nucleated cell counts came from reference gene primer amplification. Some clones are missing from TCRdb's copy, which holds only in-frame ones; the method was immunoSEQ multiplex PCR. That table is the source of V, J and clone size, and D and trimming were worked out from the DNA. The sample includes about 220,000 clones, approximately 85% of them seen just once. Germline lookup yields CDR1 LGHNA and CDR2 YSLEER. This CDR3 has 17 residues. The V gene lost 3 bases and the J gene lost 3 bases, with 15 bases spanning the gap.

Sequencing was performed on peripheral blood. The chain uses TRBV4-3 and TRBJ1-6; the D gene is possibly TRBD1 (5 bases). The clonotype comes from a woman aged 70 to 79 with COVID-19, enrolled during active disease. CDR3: CASSQDSRGFYNSPLHF. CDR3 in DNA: TGCGCCAGCAGCCAGGATTCCCGGGGGTTCTATAATTCACCCCTCCACTTT.